These 8 T cell receptor beta chains came from one sample sequenced in a study of blood T cell repertoires in COVID-19. Libraries were prepared by immunoSEQ multiplex PCR; TCRdb keeps only in-frame clonotypes and omits some of them. The profile shows about 180,000 clones, over 80% of them singletons. Material for sequencing was peripheral blood. The receptor set was obtained from a woman between 50 and 59 years old with acute or convalescent COVID-19.

This clone was counted a few times. The chain couples TRBV6-5 to TRBJ2-1, with D tentatively TRBD2 (5 bases). Trimming shortened V by 2 bases and J by 2 bases, and 10 bases separated the two germline ends. Germline CDR1 MNHEY, CDR2 SVGAGI. The CDR3 length is 15 residues. This chain's CDR3 is CASSYPGVTYNEQFF. CDR3 bases: TGTGCCAGCAGTTACCCCGGGGTAACCTACAATGAGCAGTTCTTC.

The rearrangement uses TRBV6-2 or TRBV6-3 and TRBJ1-1, with TRBD1 matching over 10 bases. Germline lookup yields CDR1 MNHEY and CDR2 SVGEGT. The CDR3 is 14 residues long. J gave up 9 bases and V 5 bases, and 9 bases lay outside the gene matches. The CDR3 here is CASSPMGQGSQAFF. In DNA form, the CDR3 reads TGTGCCAGCAGTCCGATGGGACAGGGGTCACAAGCTTTCTTT.

This chain's CDR3 is CASRQGSTGELFF. CDR3 in DNA: TGTGCCAGCAGACAGGGTTCCACCGGGGAGCTGTTTTTT. The chain employs TRBV13 and TRBJ2-2; weak D call: TRBD1 (6 bases). V lost 6 bases and J 4 bases, leaving 9 bases between the germline ends. The length of the CDR3 is 13 residues. From germline, CDR1 is PRHDT and CDR2 FYEKMQ (reference sequence).

The J gene is TRBJ1-1, the V gene TRBV5-6; 7 bases are shared with TRBD1. This CDR3 is 16 amino acids long. Unmatched junction bases numbered 6, after V lost 0 bases and J lost 1 base. CDR1 is SGHDT, CDR2 YYEEEE, per germline. This chain's CDR3 is CASSLAWGTANTEAFF. For the CDR3, the DNA is TGTGCCAGCAGCTTGGCCTGGGGGACAGCGAACACTGAAGCTTTCTTT.

The V gene is TRBV6-6, the J gene TRBJ1-6, with D hard to call. The V gene lost 4 bases and the J gene lost 4 bases, with 8 bases spanning the gap. This CDR3 contains 14 residues. CDR1 is MNHNY and CDR2 is SVGAGI in the germline V gene (reference sequence). This CDR3 reads CASSFPGYNSPLHF. The CDR3 DNA sequence: TGTGCCAGCAGTTTTCCGGGATATAATTCACCCCTCCACTTT.

The CDR3 loop reads CASSSDSFSGNTIYF. CDR3 DNA: TGTGCCAGCAGCTCGGACAGCTTCTCTGGAAACACCATATATTTT. The chain has TRBV5-5 and TRBJ1-3; the D gene is possibly TRBD1 (6 bases). Looked up from germline, CDR1 is SGHKS and CDR2 is YYEKEE (reference sequence). The length of the CDR3 is 15 residues. Trimming pared 3 bases from V and 0 bases from J, leaving 10 bases between.

This chain uses TRBV9 with TRBJ1-1, with D perhaps TRBD1 (6 bases). This CDR3 is 14 amino acids long. Germline CDR1 is SGDLS and CDR2 is YYNGEE. Trimming removed 0 bases from V and 5 bases from J, with 11 bases in between. The CDR3 DNA follows: TGTGCCAGCAGCGTAGTCCAGGGGTGGACTGAAGCTTTCTTT. Translation gives CASSVVQGWTEAFF.

The chain uses TRBV7-6 and TRBJ2-3, with 9 nucleotides matching TRBD2. This CDR3 has 16 residues. CDR1 and CDR2 from the germline V gene are SGHVS and FNYEAQ. The V segment lost 2 bases and the J segment 4 bases; nucleotides outside the gene matches: 7. CDR3 DNA sequence: TGTGCCAGCAGCTTATTTGCGGGAGGGAGCGCAGATACGCAGTATTTT. Protein sequence: CASSLFAGGSADTQYF.